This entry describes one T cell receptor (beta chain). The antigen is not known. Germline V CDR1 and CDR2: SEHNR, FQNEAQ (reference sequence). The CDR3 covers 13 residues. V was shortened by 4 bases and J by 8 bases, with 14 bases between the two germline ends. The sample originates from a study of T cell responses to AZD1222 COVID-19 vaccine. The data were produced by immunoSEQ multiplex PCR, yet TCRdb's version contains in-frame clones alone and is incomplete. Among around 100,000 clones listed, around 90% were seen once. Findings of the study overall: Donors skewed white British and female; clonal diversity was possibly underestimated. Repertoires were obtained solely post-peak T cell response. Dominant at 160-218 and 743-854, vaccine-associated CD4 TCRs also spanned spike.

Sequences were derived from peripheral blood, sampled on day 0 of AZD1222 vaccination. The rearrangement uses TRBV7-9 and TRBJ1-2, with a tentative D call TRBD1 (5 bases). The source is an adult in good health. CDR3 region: CASSSQTGTGYTF. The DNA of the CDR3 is TGTGCCAGCAGCTCCCAGACCGGGACCGGCTACACCTTC.